This TCR beta chain was obtained from a study of immune evolution from preneoplasia to lung adenocarcinoma. CDR1 and CDR2 from the germline V gene are SGHDT and YYEEEE. The CDR3 runs to 15 residues. The V segment lost 0 bases and the J segment 5 bases; nucleotides outside the gene matches: 6. TCRdb's table, derived via immunoSEQ multiplex PCR, lists solely in-frame clones and lacks some. Of thousands of clones detected, around 83% appear once; the ten largest clones hold more than 3%. The sequenced sample consisted of FFPE minimally invasive lung adenocarcinoma tissue. The J gene is TRBJ2-7, the V gene TRBV5-6; 9 nucleotides match TRBD1. The source of this sequence is a person aged 60 to 70 with lung adenocarcinoma. As DNA, the CDR3 is TGTGCCAGCAGCTTGGTTTGGACAGGGGATGACGAGCAGTACTTC. Translation: CASSLVWTGDDEQYF.